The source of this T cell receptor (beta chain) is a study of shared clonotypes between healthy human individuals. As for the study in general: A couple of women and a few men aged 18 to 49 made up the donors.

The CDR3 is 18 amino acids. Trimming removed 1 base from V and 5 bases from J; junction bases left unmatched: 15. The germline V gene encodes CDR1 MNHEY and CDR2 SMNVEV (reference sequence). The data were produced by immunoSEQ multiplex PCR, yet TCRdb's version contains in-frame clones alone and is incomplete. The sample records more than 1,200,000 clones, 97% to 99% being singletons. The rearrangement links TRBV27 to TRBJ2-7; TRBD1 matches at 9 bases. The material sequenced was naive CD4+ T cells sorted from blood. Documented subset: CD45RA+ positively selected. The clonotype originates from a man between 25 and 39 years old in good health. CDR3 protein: CASSLLDWVGQGIHEQYF. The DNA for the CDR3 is TGTGCCAGCAGTTTATTGGATTGGGTGGGACAGGGAATCCACGAGCAGTACTTC.